This entry is about one T cell receptor beta chain. Antigen specificity is unknown. Trimming took 5 bases from V and 1 from J; bases not matched to a gene: 0. Germline V gives CDR1 KGHSH, CDR2 LQKENI. This CDR3 is 14 amino acids long. Healthy individuals of Caucasian origin from Russia, aged roughly 6 to 95, served as donors. The entry originates in a study of blood T cells in healthy people across ages. General observations from the study: The study lacked donor CMV status, which possibly confounded expanded clonotype changes.

Then a second PCR, running about 6 to 11 cycles, was carried out with a sample-barcoded 5' primer and a J-beta primer mix. Using its own MiXCR run on the 5' RACE reads, TCRdb lists one record per CDR3 protein. The sample shows about a million distinct CDR3 sequences, roughly 51% of them seen only once. The material sequenced was blood. The chain recombines TRBV18 with TRBJ2-3, with 10 bases fitting TRBD2. The source of this sequence is a woman aged 60-70 years in good health. CDR3 region: CASSGTSGTDTQYF. The CDR3 coding sequence is TGTGCCAGCTCAGGGACTAGCGGCACAGATACGCAGTATTTT.